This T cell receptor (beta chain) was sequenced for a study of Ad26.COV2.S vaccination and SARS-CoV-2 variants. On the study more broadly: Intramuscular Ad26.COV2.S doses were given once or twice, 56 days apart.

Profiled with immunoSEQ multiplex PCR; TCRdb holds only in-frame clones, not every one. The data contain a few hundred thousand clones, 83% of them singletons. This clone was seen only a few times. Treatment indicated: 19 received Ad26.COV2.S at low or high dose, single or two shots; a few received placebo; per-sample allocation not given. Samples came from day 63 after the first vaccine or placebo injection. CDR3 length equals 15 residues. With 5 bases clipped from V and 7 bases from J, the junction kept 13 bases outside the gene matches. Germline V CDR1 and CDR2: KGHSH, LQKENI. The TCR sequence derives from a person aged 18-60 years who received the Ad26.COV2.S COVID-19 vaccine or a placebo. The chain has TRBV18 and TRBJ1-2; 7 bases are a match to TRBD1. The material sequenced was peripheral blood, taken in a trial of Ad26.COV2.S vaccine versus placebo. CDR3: CASSELEGAKTGYTF. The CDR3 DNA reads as TGTGCCAGCTCAGAGTTAGAGGGGGCGAAAACTGGCTACACCTTC.